A single sample gave rise to the 19 T cell receptor beta chains below, sequenced in a study of shared clonotypes between healthy human individuals. Profiled with immunoSEQ multiplex PCR; TCRdb holds only in-frame clones, not every one. This sample has fewer than 2.5 million clones, with more than 85% found just once. Specimen: naive CD4+ T cells from PBMCs. Subset in this sample: CD45RA+ positively selected. Source of these receptors: a man aged 18 to 29 in good health. Some clones in this sample may be carry-over from other donors' samples.

This clone was recorded once. V and J are TRBV7-9 and TRBJ1-5; a possible D gene is TRBD1 (5 bases). Deletions cut 2 bases from V and 4 bases from J, with 6 bases between. The CDR3 is made up of 13 amino acids. Germline values: CDR1 SEHNR, CDR2 FQNEAQ (reference sequence). CDR3 protein: CASSLRQNQPQHF. CDR3 in DNA: TGTGCCAGCAGCTTAAGACAGAATCAGCCCCAGCATTTT.

This CDR3 reads CASSDWDRGPYNEQFF. The CDR3 region has the DNA TGTGCCAGCAGTGATTGGGACAGGGGCCCCTACAATGAGCAGTTCTTC. The rearrangement uses TRBV2 and TRBJ2-1; 10 bases match TRBD1. Germline lookup yields CDR1 SNHLY and CDR2 FYNNEI. The ends lost 3 bases at V and 2 bases at J; junction bases unmatched: 4. The CDR3 is 16 amino acids.

The chain joins TRBV30 to TRBJ2-3; the D is unclear. CDR1 is GTSNPN and CDR2 is SVGIG in the germline V gene (reference sequence). With 6 bases removed from V and 5 bases from J, the gap between germline ends came to 18 bases. There are 14 residues in the CDR3. This CDR3 reads CACIGYLDGDTQYF. CDR3 DNA sequence: TGTGCCTGCATAGGGTATCTCGACGGAGATACGCAGTATTTT.

The V gene is TRBV7-9, the J gene TRBJ1-1, with D uncertain. In germline, CDR1 is SEHNR, CDR2 FQNEAQ (reference sequence). V gave up 0 bases and J gave up 1 base, with 12 bases separating them. The CDR3 contains 16 residues. CDR3 sequence: CASSLARRDRNTEAFF. The CDR3 DNA is TGTGCCAGCAGCTTAGCCCGGCGGGATAGGAACACTGAAGCTTTCTTT.

This clone was detected once. This rearrangement joins TRBV7-9 to TRBJ2-5; 12 bases agree with TRBD2. The CDR3 contains 16 residues. J was trimmed by 4 bases and V by 1 base; bases with no gene match: 4. The V gene's germline CDR1 is SEHNR and CDR2 FQNEAQ (reference sequence). The CDR3 nucleotides read TGTGCCAGCAGCTTAGGGACTAGCGGGATCCTAGAGACCCAGTACTTC. Residues: CASSLGTSGILETQYF.

The chain recombines TRBV2 with TRBJ1-5, with 7 bases aligning to TRBD1. Germline V CDR1 and CDR2: SNHLY, FYNNEI. The CDR3 contains 15 residues. Trimming took 2 bases from V and 6 from J; bases not matched to a gene: 7. The CDR3 spells CASSEFNRGSQPQHF. The CDR3 DNA reads as TGTGCCAGCAGTGAATTTAACAGGGGATCTCAGCCCCAGCATTTT.

The rearrangement links TRBV27 to TRBJ2-7; 7 bases agree with TRBD1. The CDR3 sequence is 13 residues long. V trimming: 7 bases; J trimming: 6 bases; junction bases outside the gene matches: 9. CDR1 MNHEY and CDR2 SMNVEV come from the germline V gene (reference sequence). CDR3 amino acids: CASMNRGAGEQYF. The CDR3 nucleotides read TGTGCCAGCATGAACAGGGGAGCCGGCGAGCAGTACTTC.

V usage is TRBV11-2 and J usage is TRBJ2-1; 8 nucleotides agree with TRBD2. CDR1 and CDR2 (germline): SGHAT, FQNNGV. This CDR3 contains 16 residues. J gave up 4 bases and V 6 bases, and 11 bases lay outside the gene matches. CDR3 DNA: TGTGCCAGCAGAAAGCTAGCGGGCAATTTTTACAATGAGCAGTTCTTC. Amino acid sequence: CASRKLAGNFYNEQFF.

The chain recombines TRBV6-6 with TRBJ2-3, with 9 bases identical to TRBD1. This CDR3 has 16 amino acids. Germline V gene data show CDR1 as MNHNY and CDR2 as SVGAGI (reference sequence). Trimming took 6 bases from V and 0 from J; bases not matched to a gene: 7. CDR3 protein: CASSDLGQGSTDTQYF. The DNA for the CDR3 is TGTGCCAGCAGCGACTTAGGACAGGGGAGCACAGATACGCAGTATTTT.

The rearrangement joins TRBV5-6 to TRBJ1-2; D is possibly TRBD1 (6 bases). Germline lookup yields CDR1 SGHDT and CDR2 YYEEEE. This CDR3 is built from 15 residues. V lost 2 bases and J lost 5, with 16 bases in between. CDR3 amino acids: CASSFRQDLTYGYTF. The CDR3, as DNA: TGTGCCAGCAGCTTTAGACAGGATCTTACTTATGGCTACACCTTC.

This rearrangement joins TRBV9 to TRBJ2-3, with D possibly TRBD1 on 5 matching bases. Germline CDR1 is SGDLS and CDR2 is YYNGEE. With 4 bases removed from V and 5 bases from J, the gap between germline ends came to 17 bases. The CDR3 extends over 15 amino acids. This CDR3 is CASSSGRVLIDTQYF. The CDR3 bases are TGTGCCAGCAGCTCGGGCAGGGTCCTAATAGATACGCAGTATTTT.

The rearrangement links TRBV5-4 to TRBJ1-1; no definite D call. Trimming stripped 4 bases from V and 0 bases from J, with 13 bases between. Germline CDR1 and CDR2: SGHNT and YYREEE (reference sequence). This CDR3 is 15 amino acids long. CDR3 in amino acids: CASSLRQRLNTEAFF. The CDR3 bases are TGTGCCAGCAGCCTCAGGCAGCGGCTGAACACTGAAGCTTTCTTT. Using reference TRBV5-4 and TRBJ1-1 for the parts outside the CDR3, the full variable domain is ETGVTQSPTHLIKTRGQQVTLRCSSQSGHNTVSWYQQALGQGPQFIFQYYREEENGRGNFPPRFSGLQFPNYSSELNVNALELDDSALYLCASSLRQRLNTEAFFGQGTRLTVV.

V gene TRBV6-1 combines with J gene TRBJ2-5; 8 nucleotides align to TRBD1. V was clipped by 6 bases and J by 1 base; unmatched bases: 7. Germline loops: CDR1 MNHNS, CDR2 SASEGT. The CDR3 is 15 residues long. The CDR3 nucleotides are TGTGCCAGCAGACCGCAGGGGGCAATCCAAGAGACCCAGTACTTC. The encoded protein is CASRPQGAIQETQYF.

The V and J genes are TRBV5-6 and TRBJ2-6, with D hard to call. Germline lookup yields CDR1 SGHDT and CDR2 YYEEEE. The V gene lost 0 bases and the J gene lost 2 bases, with 6 bases spanning the gap. The CDR3 runs 15 residues. In DNA, the CDR3 is TGTGCCAGCAGCTTGGGGGGTACTGGGGCCAACGTCCTGACTTTC. Residues: CASSLGGTGANVLTF.

The chain couples TRBV5-8 to TRBJ1-5; 10 nucleotides line up with TRBD1. This CDR3 spans 15 amino acids. Germline V gives CDR1 SGHTS, CDR2 YDEGEE. With V trimmed by 5 bases and J by 5 bases, 7 bases remained unmatched. The chain's CDR3 is CASRALGQGDQPQHF. The CDR3 DNA sequence: TGTGCCAGCAGGGCCCTAGGACAGGGGGATCAGCCCCAGCATTTT.

This clone was picked up one time. The chain carries TRBV9 and TRBJ2-3; 13 positions agree with TRBD2. The CDR3 runs to 13 residues. Trimming took 3 bases from V and 13 from J; bases not matched to a gene: 5. The germline CDR1 and CDR2 sequences are SGDLS and YYNGEE. CDR3 loop: CASSEWTSGREYF. The CDR3 DNA is TGTGCCAGCAGCGAGTGGACTAGCGGGAGAGAGTATTTT.

The chain employs TRBV7-9 and TRBJ2-3; no definite D call. The V end lost 1 base, the J end lost 0 bases, and 8 bases lay between the germline ends. The CDR3 has 15 amino acids. Per germline, CDR1 SEHNR and CDR2 FQNEAQ (reference sequence). The CDR3 reads CASSLVAVSTDTQYF. CDR3 DNA: TGTGCCAGCAGCTTAGTTGCAGTTAGCACAGATACGCAGTATTTT.

The CDR3 sequence is CASSLAGTTGETQYF. The CDR3 DNA follows: TGTGCCAGCAGCTTGGCAGGGACGACCGGGGAGACCCAGTACTTC. V usage is TRBV7-7 and J usage is TRBJ2-5; possibly TRBD1 or TRBD2 for D (5 bases each). The V gene's germline CDR1 is SSHAT and CDR2 FNYEAQ (reference sequence). This CDR3 is built from 15 residues. Trimming shortened V by 3 bases and J by 5 bases, and 16 bases separated the two germline ends.

The V call is TRBV5-1, the J call TRBJ1-2, with D unclear. Germline loops: CDR1 SGHRS, CDR2 YFSETQ. This CDR3 contains 13 residues. Trimming pared 4 bases from V and 1 base from J, leaving 8 bases between. The CDR3 reads CASSVGNNYGYTF. In nucleotides, the CDR3 is TGCGCCAGCAGCGTCGGGAATAACTATGGCTACACCTTC. Based on the CDR3 plus reference TRBV5-1 and TRBJ1-2, the full variable domain is KAGVTQTPRYLIKTRGQQVTLSCSPISGHRSVSWYQQTPGQGLQFLFEYFSETQRNKGNFPGRFSGRQFSNSRSEMNVSTLELGDSALYLCASSVGNNYGYTFGSGTRLTVV.